This TCR beta chain was sequenced during a study of blood T cells in healthy people across ages. Points from the study as a whole: Per-million-T-cell TCR beta diversity fell roughly linearly with age. More naive CD4+ cells and higher diversity were found in long-lived than in aged donors.

Primed by a sample-barcoded 5' primer and a J-beta primer mix, a second PCR proceeded for 7 to 11 cycles. TCRdb analysed the 5' RACE reads with MiXCR anew, one entry per CDR3 protein. Among 730,000 or so distinct CDR3 sequences listed, 43% were seen once. Every donor provided roughly 9.1 milliliters of peripheral blood. Extracted total RNA amounted to at least 5.5 micrograms for each sample. The CDR3 sequence is 15 residues long. This clonotype showed up just a few times. Antigen unknown. The V and J genes are TRBV12-3 or TRBV12-4 and TRBJ2-7, with TRBD1 matching over 9 bases. The last part of the DNA fits TRBJ2-5 better; the J call may be wrong. Sequencing was performed on blood. The clonotype comes from a woman aged 60-75 years in good health. CDR3 coding DNA: TGTGCCAGCAGAAGAGGGGGACAGGGAAGAGAGACCCAGTACTTC. This encodes CASRRGGQGRETQYF.